Detailed here is one T cell receptor beta chain. The antigen remains unidentified. These data are taken from a study of T cell responses to AZD1222 COVID-19 vaccine. Study-level points and caveats: Just a handful of people given AZD1222 tested seropositive at baseline. Sampling captured repertoires only after the peak T cell response. Donor demographics were predominantly white British with a female majority; clonal diversity may be underestimated.

Profiled with immunoSEQ multiplex PCR; TCRdb holds only in-frame clones, not every one. Of some 100,000 clones in the sample, 75% to 90% were seen once. This receptor was identified in an adult in good health. The source was peripheral blood, collected on day 0 of AZD1222 vaccination.

CDR3 amino acids: CASSAGTSGGAETQYF. The CDR3 coding sequence is TGTGCCAGCAGTGCCGGGACTAGCGGGGGGGCTGAGACCCAGTACTTC. The chain uses TRBV2 and TRBJ2-5, with 16 bases aligning to TRBD2. The V gene's germline CDR1 is SNHLY and CDR2 FYNNEI. Trimming removed 4 bases from V and 5 bases from J; junction bases left unmatched: 4. The CDR3 covers 16 residues.